Shown below are 8 T cell receptor beta chains from a single sample sequenced in a study of T cell responses to AZD1222 COVID-19 vaccine. Data came from immunoSEQ multiplex PCR; TCRdb stores just in-frame clones and leaves some out. The sample lists around 100,000 clones, 85% to 90% occurring once. The specimen was peripheral blood, collected on day 0 of AZD1222 vaccination. All receptors derive from an adult in good health.

This clone was observed once. V usage is TRBV6-1 and J usage is TRBJ1-1; no definite D call. This CDR3 contains 12 residues. Trimming cost V 3 bases and J 6 bases, with 8 bases left between them. Per the germline V gene, CDR1 is MNHNS and CDR2 is SASEGT. The DNA for the CDR3 is TGTGCCAGCAGTGAGGGTCGAGCTGAAGCTTTCTTT. Translation: CASSEGRAEAFF.

The chain has TRBV9 and TRBJ2-2, with 10 bases aligning to TRBD1. CDR3 length: 16 amino acids. Germline lookup yields CDR1 SGDLS and CDR2 YYNGEE. With 3 bases clipped from V and 5 bases from J, the junction kept 7 bases outside the gene matches. CDR3 region: CASSEPGQGKTGELFF. The DNA of the CDR3 is TGTGCCAGCAGCGAACCGGGACAGGGGAAGACCGGGGAGCTGTTTTTT.

This clone turned up a few times. This chain connects TRBV14 to TRBJ1-4, with TRBD1 as a possible D gene (5 bases). This CDR3 spans 16 amino acids. Germline CDR1 is SGHDN and CDR2 is FVKESK. Trimming pared 5 bases from V and 0 bases from J, leaving 13 bases between. DNA of the CDR3: TGTGCCAGCAGCAGAAGTGGGGGAGCAACTAATGAAAAACTGTTTTTT. Protein sequence: CASSRSGGATNEKLFF.

In its sample, this clone ranks as medium-sized. V is TRBV6-2 or TRBV6-3 and J is TRBJ2-5; 8 bases fit TRBD1. Trimming removed 4 bases from V and 4 bases from J; junction bases left unmatched: 14. The CDR3 contains 17 residues. From germline, CDR1 is MNHEY and CDR2 SVGEGT. The CDR3, as DNA: TGTGCCAGCAGTTTTGTGGCAGGCAGGGGGCTTTTAGAGACCCAGTACTTC. Protein product: CASSFVAGRGLLETQYF.

The V and J genes are TRBV27 and TRBJ1-6; TRBD1 might be the D (5 bases). There are 17 residues in the CDR3. V lost 1 base to trimming and J lost 0 bases, with 10 bases between them. The germline V gene has CDR1 MNHEY and CDR2 SMNVEV (reference sequence). The CDR3 reads CASSLYRDPSYNSPLHF. CDR3 DNA: TGTGCCAGCAGTTTATACCGGGACCCCTCCTATAATTCACCCCTCCACTTT.

This chain uses TRBV2 with TRBJ2-7; D gene uncertain. V lost 3 bases, J lost 4 bases, and 4 bases lay in between. The CDR3 consists of 11 residues. Germline V gene lookup returns CDR1 SNHLY and CDR2 FYNNEI. The CDR3 bases are TGTGCCAGCAGTGAGGGGTACGAGCAGTACTTC. Protein sequence: CASSEGYEQYF.

The gene calls are TRBV7-3 and TRBJ1-1; 7 positions match TRBD1. Per germline, CDR1 SGHTA and CDR2 FQGTGA. The length of the CDR3 is 13 residues. The ends lost 4 bases at V and 4 bases at J; junction bases unmatched: 3. The CDR3 reads CASSSYRGTEAFF. The CDR3 nucleotides are TGTGCCAGCAGCTCATACAGGGGCACTGAAGCTTTCTTT. The complete variable domain, with remaining parts taken from reference TRBV7-3 and TRBJ1-1, reads GAGVSQTPSNKVTEKGKYVELRCDPISGHTALYWYRQSLGQGPEFLIYFQGTGAADDSGLPNDRFFAVRPEGSVSTLKIQRTERGDSAVYLCASSSYRGTEAFFGQGTRLTVV.

The chain couples TRBV15 to TRBJ2-7; 7 nucleotides agree with TRBD1. The CDR3 runs 16 residues. Germline CDR1 and CDR2: LNHNV and YYDKDF (reference sequence). The V gene end was trimmed by 0 bases and the J gene end by 3 bases; junction bases not matched to a gene: 8. DNA of the CDR3: TGTGCCACCAGCAGAGATCCGACAGGGTATAGCTACGAGCAGTACTTC. Its translation: CATSRDPTGYSYEQYF.